A selection of T cell receptor beta chains follows, all from one sample in a study of blood T cell repertoires in COVID-19. Produced via immunoSEQ multiplex PCR; TCRdb's table is partial and in-frame only. The table lists some 110,000 clones, roughly nine tenths of them singletons, with about 7.4% in the top ten. Source material: peripheral blood. The receptors derive from a man aged 65-85 years who had recovered from COVID-19. Each CDR3 is given without its conserved first and last residue. The D gene is left open where the match is weak. The size entry is marked missing in some rows and otherwise reads once, few, many or a size class.

. | TRBJ2-4 | . | 13 | TRBV24-1 | ATSDPGTAGNIQY
. | TRBJ2-1 | . | 14 | TRBV12-1 | ASSGPRGHSYNEQF
. | TRBJ2-7 | . | 12 | TRBV5-1 | ASNPQGPLDEQY
. | TRBJ1-5 | . | 11 | TRBV15 | ATSQGVHQPQH
. | TRBJ1-5 | . | 10 | TRBV6-6 | ASSSGPQPQH
. | TRBJ2-1 | . | 11 | TRBV11-3 | ASSSSSYNEQF
. | TRBJ2-1 | . | 12 | TRBV5-1 | ASSSSSDGEEQF
TRBD1 | TRBJ2-7 | few | 9 | TRBV28 | ASSLGQGWY
. | TRBJ1-2 | . | 10 | TRBV30 | AWSEQGYGYT
TRBD1 | TRBJ2-3 | . | 16 | TRBV6-2/TRBV6-3 | ASSRSTGAQILTDTQY
TRBD1 | TRBJ1-1 | . | 9 | TRBV28 | ASSPRQGRT
TRBD1 | TRBJ1-3 | . | 14 | TRBV3-1/TRBV3-2 | ASSPARGQGIHTIY
. | TRBJ1-2 | . | 11 | TRBV19 | ASSTPTGYGYT
. | TRBJ1-1 | . | 13 | TRBV28 | ASSLFGQGKTEAF
. | TRBJ2-3 | . | 12 | TRBV5-5 | ASSLSGSTDTQY
TRBD2 | TRBJ2-1 | . | 14 | TRBV28 | ASSSLAGGPYNEQF
. | TRBJ2-5 | . | 11 | TRBV5-4 | ASSSDRQETQY
. | TRBJ2-1 | . | 13 | TRBV7-6 | ASSSLATSYNEQF